These 24 T cell receptor beta chains share one sample of origin, sequenced in a study of patients and donors after allogeneic stem cell transplantation. TCRdb reanalysed the RT-PCR reads using MiXCR and keeps one entry per CDR3 protein. The table shows 150,000 to 200,000 distinct CDR3 sequences, with 30% occurring only once. Sample: blood, either unsorted or a sorted T cell fraction (not recorded which). The source is a human donor who was either an allogeneic HSCT recipient or a stem cell or donor lymphocyte infusion donor (not recorded which). It is not recorded whose cells these are; they may come from a transplant donor.

V and J are TRBV18 and TRBJ2-7, with 11 nucleotides matching TRBD2. CDR1 and CDR2 (germline): KGHSH, LQKENI. After removal of 2 bases from V and 4 bases from J, the junction contained 7 bases not matched to a gene. The CDR3 is 16 residues long. CDR3 amino acids: CASSPGLGTSGYEQYF. CDR3 sequence (DNA): TGTGCCAGCTCACCAGGGTTGGGGACTAGCGGTTACGAGCAGTACTTC.

The chain is built from TRBV20-1 and TRBJ2-7; D might be TRBD1 (6 bases). Per germline, CDR1 DFQATT and CDR2 SNEGSKA (reference sequence). The CDR3 runs 13 residues. The germline V and J ends were trimmed by 3 bases and 2 bases, with 11 bases remaining between them. CDR3 protein: CSASDGTTYEQYF. The CDR3 coding sequence is TGCAGTGCTAGTGACGGGACAACCTACGAGCAGTACTTC.

Many counts were recorded for this clonotype. This chain connects TRBV5-1 to TRBJ1-3; D is unresolved. This CDR3 comprises 16 residues. Trimming took off 0 bases at V and 0 bases at J, with 10 bases between the two ends. Looked up from germline, CDR1 is SGHRS and CDR2 is YFSETQ. The CDR3 protein is CASSLVERSSGNTIYF. As DNA, the CDR3 is TGCGCCAGCAGCTTGGTGGAAAGAAGCTCTGGAAACACCATATATTTT. Full variable domain (outside the CDR3, taken from reference TRBV5-1 and TRBJ1-3): KAGVTQTPRYLIKTRGQQVTLSCSPISGHRSVSWYQQTPGQGLQFLFEYFSETQRNKGNFPGRFSGRQFSNSRSEMNVSTLELGDSALYLCASSLVERSSGNTIYFGEGSWLTVV.

This clonotype occurred a few times. V is TRBV7-8 and J is TRBJ2-1, with D perhaps matching TRBD2 (6 bases). Germline-derived CDR1 and CDR2 are SGHVS and FQNEAQ. The CDR3 sequence is 12 residues long. V lost 8 bases and J 15 bases, leaving 20 bases between the germline ends. In DNA form, the CDR3 reads TGTGCCAGCGAGGGCCGTGGTTCGGGAGCGTTCTTC. Encoded protein: CASEGRGSGAFF.

This clonotype was found a few times. The rearrangement uses TRBV4-3 and TRBJ2-3, with 10 bases fitting TRBD2. The CDR3 is 15 amino acids. J was trimmed by 4 bases and V by 4 bases; bases with no gene match: 5. Germline CDR1 reads LGHNA; CDR2 reads YSLEER. The CDR3 loop is CASSLLLAGADTQYF. CDR3 in DNA: TGCGCCAGCAGCCTCCTCCTAGCGGGAGCAGATACGCAGTATTTT.

This clonotype turned up a few times. The rearrangement uses TRBV6-5 and TRBJ1-5; 9 bases agree with TRBD1. CDR3 size: 14 residues. The J segment lost 6 bases and the V segment lost 6 bases, leaving 6 bases of the junction unmatched. CDR1 MNHEY and CDR2 SVGAGI come from the germline V gene. For the CDR3, the DNA is TGTGCCAGCAGAGGACAGGGGCACGGTCAGCCCCAGCATTTT. Amino acids: CASRGQGHGQPQHF.

The sample holds a few counts of this clonotype. The chain couples TRBV7-9 to TRBJ2-3; D perhaps matches TRBD2 (6 bases). The CDR3 is made up of 16 amino acids. Between the trimmed V and J ends, which lost 4 bases and 4 bases, there was a span of 18 bases. Germline V gene sequence: CDR1 SEHNR, CDR2 FQNEAQ (reference sequence). This CDR3 reads CASSSWGETGADTQYF. CDR3 nucleotides: TGTGCCAGCAGCTCCTGGGGTGAGACGGGAGCAGATACGCAGTATTTT.

This chain joins TRBV6-5 and TRBJ2-1; 9 positions match TRBD1. The CDR3 covers 16 residues. The germline V gene encodes CDR1 MNHEY and CDR2 SVGAGI. V shed 4 bases, J shed 6 bases, and the junction held 10 bases outside the gene matches. Written as DNA, the CDR3 is TGTGCCAGCAGTTTTTTCCCACCGGACAGGGGCAATGAGCAGTTCTTC. Translating gives CASSFFPPDRGNEQFF.

In nucleotides, the CDR3 is TGTGCCAGCAGTATTGACAGTTTGCCCTACAATGAGCAGTTCTTC. Its translation is CASSIDSLPYNEQFF. The rearrangement joins TRBV5-6 to TRBJ2-1; TRBD1 is a possible D gene (5 bases). Trimming stripped 5 bases from V and 2 bases from J, with 14 bases between. Per the germline V gene, CDR1 is SGHDT and CDR2 is YYEEEE. The CDR3 consists of 15 residues.

This clonotype has only a few counts. The V call is TRBV7-9, the J call TRBJ1-4, with 8 positions matching TRBD1. In germline, CDR1 is SEHNR, CDR2 FQNEAQ (reference sequence). There are 15 residues in the CDR3. The V gene end was trimmed by 5 bases and the J gene end by 6 bases; junction bases not matched to a gene: 8. The CDR3 loop reads CASSTTQGGDEKLFF. The CDR3 nucleotides are TGTGCCAGCAGCACCACACAGGGGGGCGATGAAAAACTGTTTTTT.

A few counts support this clonotype. This chain's CDR3 is CASSPTRDRFREYNSPLHF. For the CDR3, the DNA is TGTGCCAGCAGTCCCACGAGGGACAGGTTCCGGGAATATAATTCACCCCTCCACTTT. V usage is TRBV12-3 or TRBV12-4 and J usage is TRBJ1-6; 8 nucleotides line up with TRBD1. This CDR3 is built from 19 residues. J gave up 4 bases and V 5 bases, and 16 bases lay outside the gene matches.

V gene TRBV27 combines with J gene TRBJ2-7; either TRBD1 or TRBD2 may supply D (6 bases each). V lost 4 bases and J lost 2, with 12 bases in between. CDR3 size: 14 residues. CDR1 and CDR2 from the germline V gene are MNHEY and SMNVEV (reference sequence). The CDR3 DNA reads TGTGCCAGCAGTTCGGGGGCCCTTCCCTACGAGCAGTACTTC. Protein product: CASSSGALPYEQYF.

The J gene is TRBJ1-5, the V gene TRBV19, with TRBD1 identical over 7 bases. The CDR3 runs 19 residues. V shed 3 bases, J shed 0 bases, and the junction held 14 bases outside the gene matches. Germline V lookup: CDR1 LNHDA, CDR2 SQIVND (reference sequence). The CDR3 DNA follows: TGTGCCAGTAGTATCGGTGGAAACGACAGGGAGTATAGCAATCAGCCCCAGCATTTT. Amino acids: CASSIGGNDREYSNQPQHF.

The CDR3: CASSWGTGNTIYF. CDR3 nucleotide sequence: TGTGCCAGCAGTTGGGGGACTGGAAACACCATATATTTT. V usage is TRBV6-5 and J usage is TRBJ1-3, with a weak D call TRBD1 (5 bases). This CDR3 region has 13 residues. V lost 4 bases, J lost 2 bases, and 6 bases lay in between. Germline V gene lookup returns CDR1 MNHEY and CDR2 SVGAGI.

This clonotype was counted only a few times. The chain combines TRBV20-1 with TRBJ2-1; the D gene is possibly TRBD2 (6 bases). V lost 3 bases to trimming and J lost 2 bases, with 14 bases between them. The CDR3 is 15 residues long. Germline V CDR1 and CDR2: DFQATT, SNEGSKA (reference sequence). The CDR3 DNA follows: TGCAGTGCTAGGTCGGCGGGAACGGCCTACAATGAGCAGTTCTTC. Its translation: CSARSAGTAYNEQFF.

The genes are TRBV27 and TRBJ2-2; D not certain. The CDR3 covers 13 residues. V was cut by 1 base and J by 4 bases, with 4 bases left in between. Germline V lookup: CDR1 MNHEY, CDR2 SMNVEV (reference sequence). The CDR3: CASSLFATGELFF. The CDR3 DNA reads TGTGCCAGCAGTTTATTCGCCACCGGGGAGCTGTTTTTT.

This rearrangement joins TRBV15 to TRBJ2-2; D unclear. This CDR3 contains 16 residues. The V gene lost 1 base and the J gene lost 3 bases, with 12 bases spanning the gap. Germline V gene sequence: CDR1 LNHNV, CDR2 YYDKDF (reference sequence). The CDR3 DNA follows: TGTGCCACCAGCAGAGCCAGAGGCAGCTACACCGGGGAGCTGTTTTTT. This translates into CATSRARGSYTGELFF.

This clonotype has just a few counts. The V gene is TRBV6-5, the J gene TRBJ2-3, with D perhaps TRBD2 (6 bases). V was trimmed by 2 bases and J by 2 bases, leaving 11 bases between them. The CDR3 loop spans 15 amino acids. Looked up from germline, CDR1 is MNHEY and CDR2 is SVGAGI. CDR3 protein: CASSYGGVPTDTQYF. CDR3 coding DNA: TGTGCCAGCAGTTACGGCGGGGTCCCCACAGATACGCAGTATTTT.

The chain uses TRBV20-1 and TRBJ2-1; D possibly matches TRBD1 or TRBD2 (6 bases each). The germline V gene encodes CDR1 DFQATT and CDR2 SNEGSKA (reference sequence). The V end was cut by 6 bases, the J end by 1 base, with 13 bases between. CDR3 size: 14 residues. CDR3 nucleotide sequence: TGCAGTGCCCCTCGAGGGGGGTCCTACAATGAGCAGTTCTTC. Translating gives CSAPRGGSYNEQFF.

This clonotype has only a few counts. V gene TRBV4-3 combines with J gene TRBJ2-7; 8 bases are shared with TRBD2. The length of the CDR3 is 17 residues. Germline trimming cut 0 bases from V and 1 base from J; bases unmatched to any gene: 8. The germline gives CDR1 LGHNA, CDR2 YSLEER. As DNA, the CDR3 is TGCGCCAGCAGCCAAGATCCAGGACTAGCTTTTTCCTACGAGCAGTACTTC. Protein: CASSQDPGLAFSYEQYF.

V usage is TRBV5-1 and J usage is TRBJ2-1; D is undetermined. Germline-derived CDR1 and CDR2 are SGHRS and YFSETQ. V was shortened by 0 bases and J by 8 bases, with 6 bases between the two germline ends. The CDR3 totals 12 residues. The CDR3 sequence: CASSLASYEQFF. CDR3 coding DNA: TGCGCCAGCAGCTTGGCCAGTTATGAGCAGTTCTTC.

The V and J genes are TRBV9 and TRBJ1-2; the D gene is possibly TRBD1 (5 bases). This CDR3 has 14 residues. CDR1 and CDR2 (germline): SGDLS, YYNGEE. V lost 0 bases to trimming and J lost 3 bases, with 9 bases between them. The CDR3 DNA is TGTGCCAGCAGCGTAGCCCAGGGCGACTATGGCTACACCTTC. This translates into CASSVAQGDYGYTF.

This clonotype turned up a few times. The genes are TRBV12-3 or TRBV12-4 and TRBJ1-3; perhaps TRBD1 as D (5 bases). The V and J ends lost 1 base and 1 base respectively, with 8 bases between them. The CDR3 totals 15 residues. CDR3 nucleotides: TGTGCCAGCAGTTTAGTTCAGGGTTCTGGAAACACCATATATTTT. As protein: CASSLVQGSGNTIYF.

This clonotype was seen a handful of times. The V gene is TRBV12-3 or TRBV12-4, the J gene TRBJ2-1; 11 bases align to TRBD2. The ends lost 5 bases at V and 8 bases at J; junction bases unmatched: 5. This CDR3 has 14 amino acids. CDR3 residues: CASSPHSGRDEQFF. CDR3 DNA sequence: TGTGCCAGCAGTCCGCATAGCGGGAGGGATGAGCAGTTCTTC.